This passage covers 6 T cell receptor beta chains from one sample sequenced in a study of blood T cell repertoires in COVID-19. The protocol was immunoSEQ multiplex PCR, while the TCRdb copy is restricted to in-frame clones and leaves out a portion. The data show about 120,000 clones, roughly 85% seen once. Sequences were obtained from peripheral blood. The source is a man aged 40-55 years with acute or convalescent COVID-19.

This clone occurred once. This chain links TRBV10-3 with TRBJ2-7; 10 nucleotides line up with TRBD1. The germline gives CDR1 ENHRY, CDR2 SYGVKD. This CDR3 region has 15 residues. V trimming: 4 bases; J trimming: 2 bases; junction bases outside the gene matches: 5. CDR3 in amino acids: CAISAGTGVPYEQYF. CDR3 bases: TGTGCCATCAGTGCCGGGACAGGGGTTCCCTACGAGCAGTACTTC.

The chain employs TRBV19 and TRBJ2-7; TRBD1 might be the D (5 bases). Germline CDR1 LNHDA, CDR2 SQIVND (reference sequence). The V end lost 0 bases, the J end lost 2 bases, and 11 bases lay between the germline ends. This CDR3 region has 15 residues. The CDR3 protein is CASSIDQQGAYEQYF. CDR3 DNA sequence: TGTGCCAGTAGTATAGACCAGCAGGGCGCCTACGAGCAGTACTTC.

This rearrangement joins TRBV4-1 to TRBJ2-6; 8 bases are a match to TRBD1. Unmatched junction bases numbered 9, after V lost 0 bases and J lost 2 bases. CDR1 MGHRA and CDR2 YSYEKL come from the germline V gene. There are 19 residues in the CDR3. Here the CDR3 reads CASSQDDQGASPGANVLTF. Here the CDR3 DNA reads TGCGCCAGCAGCCAAGATGATCAGGGGGCGAGTCCTGGGGCCAACGTCCTGACTTTC.

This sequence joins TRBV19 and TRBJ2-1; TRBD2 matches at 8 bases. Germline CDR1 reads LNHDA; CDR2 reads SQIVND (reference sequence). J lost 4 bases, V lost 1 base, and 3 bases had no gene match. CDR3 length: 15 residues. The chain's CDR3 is CASSIVLAVYNEQFF. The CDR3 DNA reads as TGTGCCAGTAGTATAGTACTAGCGGTGTACAATGAGCAGTTCTTC.

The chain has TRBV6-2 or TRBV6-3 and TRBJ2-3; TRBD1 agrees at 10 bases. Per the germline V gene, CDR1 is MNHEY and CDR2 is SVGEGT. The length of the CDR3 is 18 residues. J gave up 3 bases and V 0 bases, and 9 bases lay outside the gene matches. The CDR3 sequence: CASSYSNIGTGVTDTQYF. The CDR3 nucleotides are TGTGCCAGCAGTTACTCTAACATCGGGACAGGGGTAACAGATACGCAGTATTTT.

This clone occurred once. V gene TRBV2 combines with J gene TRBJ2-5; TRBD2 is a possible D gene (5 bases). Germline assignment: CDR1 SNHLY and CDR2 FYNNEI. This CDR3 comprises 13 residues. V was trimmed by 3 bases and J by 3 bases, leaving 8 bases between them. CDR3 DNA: TGTGCCAGCAGTGAGGGTAGCGAAGAGACCCAGTACTTC. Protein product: CASSEGSEETQYF.